The 31 T cell receptor beta chains below all came from one sample that was sequenced in a study of cytomegalovirus exposure and HLA in healthy donors. 13 Jbeta primers and 60 Vbeta primers were used for the PCR. Profiling relied on immunoSEQ multiplex PCR, and the TCRdb table lists in-frame clones only, not all of them. This repertoire shows about 92,000 clones, 75% to 85% found once; its top ten account for around 2%. The sample taken for sequencing was PBMCs. The receptors derive from a man aged 18 to 29 in good health and CMV-seronegative.

The chain employs TRBV30 and TRBJ2-7; possibly TRBD2 for D (5 bases). Germline V CDR1 and CDR2: GTSNPN, SVGIG (reference sequence). CDR3 size: 11 residues. V was cut by 3 bases and J by 4 bases, with 7 bases left in between. For the CDR3, the DNA is TGTGCCTGGAGCCGGGGATACGAGCAGTACTTC. As protein: CAWSRGYEQYF.

This clone was seen many times. V gene TRBV16 combines with J gene TRBJ1-4; 8 bases are shared with TRBD1. This CDR3 has 17 amino acids. Trimming removed 2 bases from V and 0 bases from J; junction bases left unmatched: 5. CDR1 KGHSY and CDR2 FQNENV come from the germline V gene. CDR3 protein: CASSQDRGYSTNEKLFF. CDR3 in DNA: TGTGCCAGCAGCCAAGACAGGGGATATTCAACTAATGAAAAACTGTTTTTT.

This rearrangement joins TRBV5-5 to TRBJ2-5; weak D call: TRBD1 (6 bases). Germline V gene data show CDR1 as SGHKS and CDR2 as YYEKEE (reference sequence). This CDR3 has 15 residues. Trimming stripped 2 bases from V and 0 bases from J, with 11 bases between. In nucleotides, the CDR3 is TGTGCCAGCAGCTTTGGCCAGGGGTACCAAGAGACCCAGTACTTC. Protein: CASSFGQGYQETQYF. Using reference TRBV5-5 and TRBJ2-5 for the parts outside the CDR3, the full variable domain is DAGVTQSPTHLIKTRGQQVTLRCSPISGHKSVSWYQQVLGQGPQFIFQYYEKEERGRGNFPDRFSARQFPNYSSELNVNALLLGDSALYLCASSFGQGYQETQYFGPGTRLLVL.

There are a few counts of this clone. The chain uses TRBV9 and TRBJ1-6; D is ambiguous. This CDR3 region has 12 residues. V was pared by 2 bases and J by 8 bases, with 5 bases between. The germline V gene encodes CDR1 SGDLS and CDR2 YYNGEE. The CDR3 region is CASSVSDSPLHF. The CDR3 bases are TGTGCCAGCAGCGTTTCGGATTCACCCCTCCACTTT.

The chain recombines TRBV25-1 with TRBJ2-1, with 8 bases that match TRBD2. The CDR3 length is 14 residues. Germline V gene sequence: CDR1 MGHDK, CDR2 SYGVNS. Trimming at V came to 4 bases and at J to 5 bases, leaving 4 bases not matched to a gene. The CDR3 reads CASSGVAGNNEQFF. For the CDR3, the DNA is TGTGCCAGCAGTGGGGTAGCGGGGAACAATGAGCAGTTCTTC.

The genes are TRBV5-1 and TRBJ1-2, with 9 bases that match TRBD1. The J segment lost 4 bases and the V segment lost 3 bases, leaving 7 bases of the junction unmatched. The CDR3 is 15 amino acids. From germline, CDR1 is SGHRS and CDR2 YFSETQ. The DNA of the CDR3 is TGCGCCAGCAGCTCCGGGACAGGGAGGGGCTATGGCTACACCTTC. It codes for CASSSGTGRGYGYTF.

This chain links TRBV4-2 with TRBJ1-4, with a possible D match to TRBD1 (5 bases). Germline V gene sequence: CDR1 LGHNA, CDR2 YNFKEQ. The CDR3 has 15 residues. Trimming shortened V by 4 bases and J by 8 bases, and 17 bases separated the two germline ends. CDR3 DNA sequence: TGTGCCAGCAGCCCTACTAGGGGAGGGAACGAAAAACTGTTTTTT. This sequence encodes CASSPTRGGNEKLFF.

The CDR3 spells CASSPLAGDYEQYF. In DNA form, the CDR3 reads TGTGCCAGCAGCCCCTTAGCGGGGGACTACGAGCAGTACTTC. The chain combines TRBV11-2 with TRBJ2-7, with 9 positions matching TRBD2. This CDR3 is 14 amino acids long. Unmatched junction bases numbered 5, after V lost 5 bases and J lost 3 bases. Per germline, CDR1 SGHAT and CDR2 FQNNGV.

Only one count was recorded for this clone. The chain recombines TRBV2 with TRBJ1-1, with D possibly TRBD1 on 6 matching bases. Germline V lookup: CDR1 SNHLY, CDR2 FYNNEI. CDR3 size: 12 residues. Deletions cut 1 base from V and 7 bases from J, with 7 bases between. CDR3 amino acids: CASSEGTVEAFF. CDR3 DNA sequence: TGTGCCAGCAGTGAAGGGACAGTTGAAGCTTTCTTT.

J is TRBJ2-3 and V is TRBV14; 8 nucleotides align to TRBD1. V trimming: 4 bases; J trimming: 6 bases; junction bases outside the gene matches: 9. CDR3 length: 15 amino acids. In germline, CDR1 is SGHDN, CDR2 FVKESK. The CDR3 DNA sequence: TGTGCCAGCAGCCGTCAGGACAGGGAAGGCGATACGCAGTATTTT. Translating it yields CASSRQDREGDTQYF.

The chain has TRBV5-8 and TRBJ2-5; a weak D match, TRBD1 (5 bases). CDR3 size: 13 residues. The V end was cut by 1 base, the J end by 3 bases, with 7 bases between. Germline CDR1 and CDR2: SGHTS and YDEGEE. The CDR3 coding sequence is TGTGCCAGCAGCTTGCAAGGGGAAGAGACCCAGTACTTC. Translating it yields CASSLQGEETQYF. The full variable domain, its missing parts supplied by reference TRBV5-8 and TRBJ2-5, is EAGVTQSPTHLIKTRGQQATLRCSPISGHTSVYWYQQALGLGLQFLLWYDEGEERNRGNFPPRFSGRQFPNYSSELNVNALELEDSALYLCASSLQGEETQYFGPGTRLLVL.

This chain connects TRBV11-2 to TRBJ2-7; 14 nucleotides agree with TRBD2. V gave up 5 bases and J gave up 3 bases; unmatched junction bases: 6. CDR3 size: 16 residues. Germline CDR1 reads SGHAT; CDR2 reads FQNNGV. CDR3 DNA: TGTGCCAGCAGCCCGACGGGACTAGCGGGAGTCTACGAGCAGTACTTC. Amino acids: CASSPTGLAGVYEQYF.

This rearrangement joins TRBV11-2 to TRBJ2-5, with 8 bases matching TRBD1. The DNA matches TRBJ2-7 better at its end, which makes the J call doubtful. The CDR3 extends over 15 amino acids. Germline values: CDR1 SGHAT, CDR2 FQNNGV. DNA for the CDR3: TGTGCCAGCAGCTTAGATCCGGGACAGGTCTACGAGCAGTACTTC. Protein: CASSLDPGQVYEQYF.

The rearrangement uses TRBV29-1 and TRBJ2-3; perhaps TRBD2 as D (6 bases). The CDR3 totals 13 residues. V lost 4 bases and J 5 bases, leaving 13 bases between the germline ends. The germline V gene encodes CDR1 SQVTM and CDR2 ANQGSEA. The CDR3 bases are TGCAGCGTTGGTAGAATCGGGGGAGATACGCAGTATTTT. This sequence encodes CSVGRIGGDTQYF.

This chain joins TRBV18 and TRBJ2-1; unclear D gene. The CDR3 has 13 residues. Germline V CDR1 and CDR2: KGHSH, LQKENI. V lost 3 bases, J lost 7 bases, and 10 bases lay in between. DNA of the CDR3: TGTGCCAGCTCACCTGTCGGTGTTAATGAGCAGTTCTTC. As protein: CASSPVGVNEQFF.

V and J are TRBV6-4 and TRBJ2-1; maybe TRBD2 (7 bases). The CDR3 sequence is 15 residues long. V was trimmed by 0 bases and J by 5 bases, leaving 11 bases between them. The V gene's germline CDR1 is MRHNA and CDR2 SNTAGT. This CDR3 reads CASSDSEGGNNEQFF. The CDR3 DNA sequence: TGTGCCAGCAGTGACTCGGAGGGGGGGAACAATGAGCAGTTCTTC.

This clone came up a few times. This chain links TRBV2 with TRBJ2-6, with D tentatively TRBD1 (5 bases). Germline V gives CDR1 SNHLY, CDR2 FYNNEI. This CDR3 has 15 residues. V dropped 0 bases and J dropped 7 bases, with 10 bases sitting between them. The CDR3 DNA follows: TGTGCCAGCAGTGAAGCCCCAGGGCTAGCCAACGTCCTGACTTTC. It yields the protein CASSEAPGLANVLTF.

About this clone itself: An end of the junction does not agree with germline; a read error may underlie this. This sequence joins TRBV27 and TRBJ2-7, with TRBD1 matching 7 bases. Germline assignment: CDR1 MNHEY and CDR2 SMNVEV (reference sequence). CDR3 length: 19 amino acids. CDR3 in DNA: TGTGTCAGCAGTTTACGCGTCCCCTCCGGGACAGTTACCTCCTACGAGCAGTACTTC. It encodes CVSSLRVPSGTVTSYEQYF.

The chain carries TRBV10-1 and TRBJ1-2; D not resolved. The CDR3 has 15 amino acids. Germline CDR1 WNHNN, CDR2 SYGVQD (reference sequence). Trimming stripped 0 bases from V and 0 bases from J, with 8 bases between. The CDR3 coding sequence is TGCGCCAGCAGTGAGTCAAGGAGAGCTAACTATGGCTACACCTTC. Protein: CASSESRRANYGYTF.

CDR3 in amino acids: CASSLTGNGQPQHF. The CDR3 DNA follows: TGTGCCAGTAGCCTGACAGGGAACGGTCAGCCCCAGCATTTT. The V and J genes are TRBV19 and TRBJ1-5, with 7 bases lining up with TRBD1. This CDR3 contains 14 residues. The germline V gene has CDR1 LNHDA and CDR2 SQIVND (reference sequence). V shed 6 bases, J shed 6 bases, and the junction held 8 bases outside the gene matches.

This rearrangement joins TRBV6-5 to TRBJ2-1, with D maybe TRBD2 (7 bases). The CDR3 is 14 residues long. V was pared by 10 bases and J by 6 bases, with 19 bases between. Germline CDR1 MNHEY, CDR2 SVGAGI. Here the CDR3 reads CATTGGKEFNEQFF. The CDR3 coding sequence is TGTGCCACCACGGGGGGCAAAGAGTTCAATGAGCAGTTCTTC.

In its sample, this clone was seen once. The V and J genes are TRBV15 and TRBJ2-5; 9 nucleotides align to TRBD2. Losses at the gene ends were 5 bases for V and 5 bases for J; bases not matched to a gene: 6. Germline V lookup: CDR1 LNHNV, CDR2 YYDKDF (reference sequence). This CDR3 contains 14 residues. The CDR3: CATSSRGGGETQYF. The CDR3 nucleotides read TGTGCCACCAGCTCGCGGGGGGGCGGGGAGACCCAGTACTTC.

This clone was found once. The genes are TRBV10-3 and TRBJ1-5; 8 positions agree with TRBD1. CDR1 is ENHRY, CDR2 SYGVKD, per germline. After removal of 5 bases from V and 6 bases from J, the junction contained 9 bases not matched to a gene. The CDR3 runs to 15 residues. In DNA form, the CDR3 reads TGTGCCATCAGTAGGGGAGACAGGGGTAGTCAGCCCCAGCATTTT. It translates to CAISRGDRGSQPQHF.

Concerning this clone itself: Within the sample, other DNA sequences also encode this same CDR3. This chain joins TRBV6-5 and TRBJ1-3, with D perhaps TRBD1 (5 bases). Germline V lookup: CDR1 MNHEY, CDR2 SVGAGI. Trimming cost V 0 bases and J 1 base, with 7 bases left between them. There are 15 residues in the CDR3. The CDR3 here is CASSYSRGSGNTIYF. CDR3 in DNA: TGTGCCAGCAGTTACTCAAGGGGATCTGGAAACACCATATATTTT.

This chain connects TRBV29-1 to TRBJ1-1, with TRBD1 identical over 8 bases. After removal of 4 bases from V and 2 bases from J, the junction contained 6 bases not matched to a gene. Per the germline V gene, CDR1 is SQVTM and CDR2 is ANQGSEA. This CDR3 has 14 residues. The CDR3 region is CSVGNRGANTEAFF. DNA of the CDR3: TGCAGCGTTGGGAACAGGGGGGCAAACACTGAAGCTTTCTTT.

This clone was observed a handful of times. The chain links TRBV9 to TRBJ2-1; 13 bases fit TRBD2. The CDR3 covers 16 residues. Germline-derived CDR1 and CDR2 are SGDLS and YYNGEE. V lost 1 base, J lost 6 bases, and 4 bases stayed unmatched. The CDR3 nucleotides read TGTGCCAGCAGCGTAACAACTAGCGGGGGGGCCAATGAGCAGTTCTTC. Its protein product is CASSVTTSGGANEQFF.

CDR3 nucleotide sequence: TGTGCCAGCAGCCCGAGCAGGGGCGATGAGCAGTTCTTC. It specifies CASSPSRGDEQFF. The chain is built from TRBV7-6 and TRBJ2-1; D perhaps matches TRBD1 (6 bases). V shed 5 bases and J shed 8 bases, with 13 bases lying between them. The length of the CDR3 is 13 residues. Germline CDR1 SGHVS, CDR2 FNYEAQ. Filled out from reference TRBV7-6 and TRBJ2-1, the complete variable domain reads GAGVSQSPRYKVTKRGQDVALRCDPISGHVSLYWYRQALGQGPEFLTYFNYEAQQDKSGLPNDRFSAERPEGSISTLTIQRTEQRDSAMYRCASSPSRGDEQFFGPGTRLTVL.

The chain has TRBV6-1 and TRBJ1-1; TRBD1 aligns across 7 bases. Germline values: CDR1 MNHNS, CDR2 SASEGT. The trim removed 6 bases at V and 5 bases at J, leaving 9 bases unmatched. The CDR3 totals 14 residues. CDR3 region: CASRLTGSYTEAFF. CDR3 nucleotide sequence: TGTGCCAGCAGATTGACAGGGTCTTATACTGAAGCTTTCTTT.

Regarding this clone: Other DNA sequences in the sample encode the same CDR3. V is TRBV18 and J is TRBJ1-5; D remains unclear. Germline lookup yields CDR1 KGHSH and CDR2 LQKENI. V lost 3 bases and J 2 bases, leaving 8 bases between the germline ends. The CDR3 totals 14 residues. CDR3 DNA: TGTGCCAGCTCACCGCCGGGAGGCAATCAGCCCCAGCATTTT. It yields the protein CASSPPGGNQPQHF.

V gene TRBV28 combines with J gene TRBJ2-7; unclear D gene. Trimming removed 1 base at V and 2 bases at J, with 9 bases between. In germline, CDR1 is MDHEN, CDR2 SYDVKM. This CDR3 spans 14 amino acids. The CDR3 bases are TGTGCCAGCAGTTTATTAGCTCTTACCTACGAGCAGTACTTC. Translating gives CASSLLALTYEQYF.

The chain combines TRBV10-1 with TRBJ2-1; a possible D gene is TRBD2 (6 bases). Trimming removed 0 bases at V and 9 bases at J, with 15 bases between. The CDR3 loop spans 15 amino acids. Germline V gene data show CDR1 as WNHNN and CDR2 as SYGVQD (reference sequence). The CDR3, as DNA: TGCGCCAGCAGTGAGTCGTCCGGGGGTCGTAGTGAGCAGTTCTTC. It codes for CASSESSGGRSEQFF.